These T cell receptor beta chains were read from a single sample in a study of beta chain features in type 1 diabetes. Generated by immunoSEQ multiplex PCR, the TCRdb table keeps only in-frame clones and is missing some. The data show hundreds of thousands of clones, with about 14% seen just once and 0.07% to 0.095% held by the top ten. The sequenced sample was naive CD4+ T cells from blood. The receptors were sampled from a man younger than 30 in good health. Both conserved end residues are trimmed from each CDR3.

TRBV29-1	TRBJ1-1	SVCGAGLNTEAF
TRBV7-2	TRBJ2-1	ASSLGRQRYNEQF
TRBV6-5	TRBJ1-3	ASSPGALGNTIY
TRBV5-5	TRBJ2-5	ASSPSGQETQY
TRBV19	TRBJ2-6	ASSTSRGPSGANVLT
TRBV10-3	TRBJ2-2	AIMEQASGGELF
TRBV18	TRBJ2-6	ASSPRGLSSGANVLT
TRBV28	TRBJ2-2	ASRGDRAYTGELF
TRBV28	TRBJ2-7	ASTPGLAGRSYEQY
TRBV30	TRBJ2-3	AWTRTGSTQY
TRBV28	TRBJ2-5	ASSSPGGGETQY
TRBV5-1	TRBJ1-2	ASRPLANYGYT
TRBV7-9	TRBJ1-4	ASSPRVGPNEKLF
TRBV28	TRBJ2-7	AETFSGCEQY
TRBV4-1	TRBJ2-7	ASSQDGLRGGSYEQY
TRBV7-2	TRBJ2-3	ASSRQTGEDTQY
TRBV5-1	TRBJ1-3	ASSTGRISGNTIY
TRBV6-1	TRBJ2-4	ASSQIQGRANIQY
TRBV6-6	TRBJ1-2	ASSVLTVGYT
TRBV7-2	TRBJ1-5	ASSRLKGPLRVHQPQH
TRBV4-2	TRBJ2-7	ASSIDRGPNEQY
TRBV2	TRBJ1-2	ASRPGGDFGYT
TRBV15	TRBJ2-4	ATSRGTGQAKNIQY
TRBV7-6	TRBJ1-3	ASSSQGIPSGNTIY
TRBV18	TRBJ1-6	ASSPADRIYNSPLH
TRBV19	TRBJ1-2	ASSISEGYGYT
TRBV19	TRBJ2-7	ASSPLRGISYEQY
TRBV5-1	TRBJ1-1	ASSLTGNTEAF
TRBV29-1	TRBJ1-3	SFRRRDTIY
TRBV10-3	TRBJ2-3	AITPGTGGVTDTQY
TRBV29-1	TRBJ1-5	SVGGSNQPQH
TRBV4-1	TRBJ2-3	ASSQDFRTVYTDTQY
TRBV30	TRBJ2-7	AWREVEQY
TRBV14	TRBJ1-1	ASSPPADTGYTEAF
TRBV28	TRBJ2-7	ASSFVQKPVEQY
TRBV4-3	TRBJ2-4	ASSPTSGSGIIAKNIQY
TRBV19	TRBJ1-6	ASSHQPGSYNSPLH
TRBV4-2	TRBJ2-1	ASSQAGEGSLARNEQF
TRBV5-4	TRBJ2-1	ASRRRVDEQF
TRBV7-2	TRBJ2-7	ASSLGTTYEQY
TRBV5-4	TRBJ2-1	ASSGRDRGYNEQF
TRBV2	TRBJ2-3	ASITSGVGDTQY
TRBV9	TRBJ2-1	ASSVSGSLEQF
TRBV7-9	TRBJ2-1	ASSLYGRSGVYNEQF
TRBV28	TRBJ2-3	ATSVRDRGPDTQY